This T cell receptor beta chain originates from a study of T cells in Graves' hyperthyroidism and ophthalmopathy. Broader study findings: Most expanded thyroid clonotypes above 0.001 also appeared in blood.

Remarks on this clonotype: Its matching antigen is unknown.

The V end was cut by 4 bases, the J end by 7 bases, with 11 bases between. CDR3 size: 12 residues. Germline V gives CDR1 DFQATT, CDR2 SNEGSKA (reference sequence). TCR beta CDR3 sequences were amplified from RNA transcripts. HTBI primers drove first-round RT-PCR of the TCR CDR3. TCRdb passed the multiplex PCR reads through MiXCR, listing each CDR3 protein once. Found here are a few hundred thousand distinct CDR3 sequences, approximately 19% of them singletons; the top ten hold 35% to 45%. Thyroid ultrasound, orbital computed tomography, clinical symptoms, and serum thyroxine and TRAb underpinned diagnoses. Using more than 7.5 ml of fresh peripheral blood, PBMCs were prepared.

The chain has TRBV20-1 and TRBJ2-1; D uncertain. The TCR was taken from a man in his fifties with Graves' ophthalmopathy. Sequencing was done on a sample of blood. CDR3 DNA: TGCAGTGCTACCAGGACGGAGAATGAGCAGTTCTTC. It yields the protein CSATRTENEQFF.